This is a list of T cell receptor beta chains from one sample in a study of T cells after yellow fever vaccination. TCRdb reprocessed the 5' RACE reads via MiXCR and lists one record per CDR3 protein. The repertoire consists of under 200,000 distinct CDR3 sequences, with 6% to 7.5% occurring once and the leading ten covering over 2%. The sequencing here drew on CD4+ T cells sorted from PBMCs, taken less than 6 days after the first yellow fever vaccination. Every receptor here comes from a man between 18 and 29 years old who received the YFV17D yellow fever vaccine. Each CDR3 is given with its conserved first and last residue. Each record gives: clone size, D gene, V gene, J gene, CDR3 protein, CDR3 DNA. A D gene is named only where the DNA matches it firmly. Where a row states a size, it is once, few, many or the class of an expanded clone; other rows omit it.

-	-	TRBV19	TRBJ1-2	CASSDANYGYTF	TGTGCCAGCTCGGACGCTAACTATGGCTACACCTTC
-	-	TRBV6-5	TRBJ2-1	CASSYSPAYNEQFF	TGTGCCAGCAGTTACTCCCCTGCCTACAATGAGCAGTTCTTC
-	TRBD1	TRBV5-1	TRBJ2-7	CASSDRTGIPSEQYF	TGCGCCAGCAGCGACCGGACAGGGATACCTTCGGAGCAGTACTTC
many	-	TRBV18	TRBJ1-5	CASSPSMGGNDQPQHF	TGTGCCAGCTCACCCTCCATGGGAGGTAACGATCAGCCCCAGCATTTT
many	-	TRBV20-1	TRBJ1-5	CSAQNRNQPQHF	TGCAGTGCCCAAAACAGGAATCAGCCCCAGCATTTT
many	-	TRBV29-1	TRBJ1-1	CSVRHGPLEAFF	TGCAGCGTGAGGCACGGGCCTCTTGAAGCTTTCTTT
-	-	TRBV11-2	TRBJ1-2	CASSFGGLGGYTF	TGTGCCAGCAGCTTCGGCGGCCTAGGAGGCTACACCTTC
many	-	TRBV7-2	TRBJ1-1	CASSLARLGTEAFF	TGTGCCAGCAGCTTAGCGCGGCTCGGGACTGAAGCTTTCTTT
many	-	TRBV24-1	TRBJ2-2	CATSDTGKFDTGELFF	TGTGCCACCAGTGATACAGGGAAGTTTGACACCGGGGAGCTGTTTTTT
few	-	TRBV4-3	TRBJ1-4	CASSQDVYLEKLFF	TGCGCCAGCAGCCAAGACGTGTACCTTGAAAAACTGTTTTTT
many	TRBD2	TRBV7-2	TRBJ2-1	CASSPPASGGWQFF	TGTGCCAGCAGCCCCCCCGCCAGCGGGGGGTGGCAGTTCTTC
many	TRBD2	TRBV11-3	TRBJ2-1	CASSLVAAGLAGYSYNEQFF	TGTGCCAGCAGCTTAGTTGCTGCTGGACTAGCGGGATACTCCTACAATGAGCAGTTCTTC
many	-	TRBV20-1	TRBJ2-3	CSARGSEDTQYF	TGCAGTGCTAGGGGGAGCGAGGATACGCAGTATTTT
many	-	TRBV5-1	TRBJ2-7	CASSSSTDSYEQYF	TGCGCCAGCAGCTCCTCGACAGATTCCTACGAGCAGTACTTC
many	TRBD1	TRBV4-1	TRBJ1-1	CASSPRQGVRTTEMNTEAFF	TGCGCCAGCAGCCCACGGCAGGGGGTACGTACCACGGAAATGAACACTGAAGCTTTCTTT
few	-	TRBV5-4	TRBJ2-1	CASSLTLSSYNEQFF	TGTGCCAGCAGCTTAACCTTAAGCTCCTACAATGAGCAGTTCTTC
-	-	TRBV7-2	TRBJ1-1	CASSLAQNGEAFF	TGTGCCAGCAGCTTAGCCCAAAATGGGGAAGCTTTCTTT
few	TRBD2	TRBV7-9	TRBJ2-7	CASSWTSGGSYEQYF	TGTGCCAGCAGCTGGACTAGCGGGGGCTCCTACGAGCAGTACTTC
many	TRBD2	TRBV12-3/TRBV12-4	TRBJ2-1	CASSDRGLGRNEQFF	TGTGCCAGCAGCGACCGGGGACTAGGAAGGAATGAGCAGTTCTTC
-	TRBD1	TRBV7-8	TRBJ1-5	CASSSDRGGVQPQHF	TGTGCCAGCAGCTCAGACAGGGGAGGTGTTCAGCCCCAGCATTTT
many	-	TRBV7-9	TRBJ1-2	CASSLGEKRGYTF	TGTGCCAGCAGCTTAGGCGAGAAGCGCGGCTACACCTTC
few	TRBD2	TRBV7-9	TRBJ2-5	CASSLASGTSGKETQYF	TGTGCCAGCAGCTTAGCGAGTGGGACTAGCGGGAAAGAGACCCAGTACTTC
-	-	TRBV29-1	TRBJ1-4	CSVSVNEREKLFF	TGCAGCGTTTCAGTAAACGAGCGGGAAAAACTGTTTTTT
few	-	TRBV4-1	TRBJ1-1	CASSQVENTEAFF	TGCGCCAGCAGCCAAGTAGAGAACACTGAAGCTTTCTTT
many	TRBD1	TRBV7-2	TRBJ1-4	CASSLVWGTGNEKLFF	TGTGCCAGCAGCTTAGTTTGGGGGACAGGGAATGAAAAACTGTTTTTT
many	-	TRBV7-2	TRBJ2-5	CASSSTGAPGAQYF	TGTGCCAGCAGCTCGACGGGGGCCCCCGGGGCCCAGTACTTC
-	-	TRBV6-6	TRBJ2-3	CASSYDTTDTQYF	TGTGCCAGCAGTTACGATACCACAGATACGCAGTATTTT
-	-	TRBV2	TRBJ2-5	CASRREGGPYQETQYF	TGTGCCAGCCGCCGGGAAGGGGGGCCGTACCAAGAGACCCAGTACTTC
many	-	TRBV7-9	TRBJ2-1	CASSFQSVTYNEQFF	TGTGCCAGCAGCTTCCAAAGCGTTACCTACAATGAGCAGTTCTTC
many	-	TRBV11-3	TRBJ2-1	CASSLVQRGEQFF	TGTGCCAGCAGCTTAGTACAACGCGGTGAGCAGTTCTTC
many	TRBD2	TRBV7-8	TRBJ2-3	CASSRGGVGLGTDTQYF	TGTGCCAGCAGCCGGGGGGGGGTCGGTCTCGGTACAGATACGCAGTATTTT
-	TRBD2	TRBV5-1	TRBJ2-5	CASSLVSGGPNQETQYF	TGCGCCAGCAGCTTGGTTAGCGGGGGGCCAAATCAAGAGACCCAGTACTTC
-	-	TRBV28	TRBJ2-1	CASSLIPNEQFF	TGTGCCAGCAGTTTAATTCCCAATGAGCAGTTCTTC
few	-	TRBV29-1	TRBJ1-2	CSVDQGFLGIYTF	TGCAGCGTTGATCAGGGTTTCTTGGGTATCTACACCTTC